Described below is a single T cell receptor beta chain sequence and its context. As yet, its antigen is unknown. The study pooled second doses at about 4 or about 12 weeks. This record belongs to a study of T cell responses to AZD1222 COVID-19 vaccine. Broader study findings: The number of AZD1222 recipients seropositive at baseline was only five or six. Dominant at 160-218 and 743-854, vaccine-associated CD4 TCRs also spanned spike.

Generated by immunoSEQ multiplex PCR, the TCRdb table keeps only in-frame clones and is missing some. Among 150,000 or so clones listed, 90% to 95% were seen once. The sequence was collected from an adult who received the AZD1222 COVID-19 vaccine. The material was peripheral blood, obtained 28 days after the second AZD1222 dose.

CDR3 sequence (DNA): TGTGCCAGCTCACAAGACCCGACAGGGGAAGCTTTCTTT. Residues: CASSQDPTGEAFF. The rearrangement uses TRBV18 and TRBJ1-1, with 7 bases fitting TRBD1. Trimming removed 4 bases from V and 8 bases from J; junction bases left unmatched: 7. Germline CDR1 reads KGHSH; CDR2 reads LQKENI. The CDR3 runs to 13 residues.